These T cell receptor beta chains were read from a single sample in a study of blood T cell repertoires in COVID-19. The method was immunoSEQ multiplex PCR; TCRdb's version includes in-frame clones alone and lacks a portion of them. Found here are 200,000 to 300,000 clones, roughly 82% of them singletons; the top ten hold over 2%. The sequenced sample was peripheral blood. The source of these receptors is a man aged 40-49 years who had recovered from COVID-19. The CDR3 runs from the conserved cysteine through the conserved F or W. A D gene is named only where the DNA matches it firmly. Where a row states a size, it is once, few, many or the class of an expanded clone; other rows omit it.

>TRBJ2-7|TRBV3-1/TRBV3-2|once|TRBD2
TGTGCCAGCAGCCCAATTAGCGGGAGGGGGGCCTACGAGCAGTACTTC
CASSPISGRGAYEQYF
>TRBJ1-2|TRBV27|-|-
TGTGCCAGCAGTTTGGAGGGTGGCAACTATGGCTACACCTTC
CASSLEGGNYGYTF
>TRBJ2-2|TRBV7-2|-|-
TGTGCCAGCAGCCGTGCGCCTGTGGACACCGGGGAGCTGTTTTTT
CASSRAPVDTGELFF
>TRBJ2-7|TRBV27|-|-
TGTGCCACCTCGCTGGGCAGGGGTGGCGAGCAGTACTTC
CATSLGRGGEQYF
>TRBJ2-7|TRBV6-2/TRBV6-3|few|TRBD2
TGTGCCAGCAGTAACGGACTAGCCCAATCCCCCTACGAGCAGTACTTC
CASSNGLAQSPYEQYF
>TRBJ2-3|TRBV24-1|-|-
TGTGCCACCAGGGGGGCCTCAAAAGGGACGCAGTATTTT
CATRGASKGTQYF
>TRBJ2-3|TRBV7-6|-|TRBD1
TGTGCCAGCAGCTTAGGACCAGGGACAGCCACTCTCACAGATACGCAGTATTTT
CASSLGPGTATLTDTQYF
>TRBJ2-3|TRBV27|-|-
TGTGCCAGCAGTCCCCCATCTGGCCGTGCGCAGTATTTT
CASSPPSGRAQYF
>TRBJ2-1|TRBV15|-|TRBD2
TGTGCCACCAGCGCTCGGACTAGCGGGAGGGCGGTTGAGCAGTTCTTC
CATSARTSGRAVEQFF
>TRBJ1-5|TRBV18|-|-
TGTGCCAGCTCACCAGACACGTCATCAAGATATCAGCCCCAGCATTTT
CASSPDTSSRYQPQHF
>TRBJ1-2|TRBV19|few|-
TGTGCCAGTAGCAACCGTCGAGGCGGCTACACCTTC
CASSNRRGGYTF
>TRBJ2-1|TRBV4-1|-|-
TGCGCCAGCAGCCAATGGTTAGCACAAGGTGAGCAGTTCTTC
CASSQWLAQGEQFF
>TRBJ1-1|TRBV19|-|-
TGTGCCAGTAGTATACTTTCGGACACTGAAGCTTTCTTT
CASSILSDTEAFF
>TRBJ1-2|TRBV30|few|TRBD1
TGTGCCTGGGAAACAGGGGCCGGAGTCAATGGCTACACCTTC
CAWETGAGVNGYTF
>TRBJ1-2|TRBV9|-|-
TGTGCCAGCAGCGTAGGGGGCCAGGCGAACTATGGCTACACCTTC
CASSVGGQANYGYTF
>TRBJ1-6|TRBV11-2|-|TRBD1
TGTGCCAGCGCCGTAGACAGGGTGGGTTCACCCCTCCACTTT
CASAVDRVGSPLHF
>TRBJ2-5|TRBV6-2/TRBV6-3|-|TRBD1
TGTGCCAGCAGTCAGTCACAGGGGGTCCAGGAGACCCAGTACTTC
CASSQSQGVQETQYF